This T cell receptor beta chain was obtained from a study of T cells after yellow fever vaccination. Findings and limits, study-wide: The booster response re-showed most primary clones: approximately 95% CD4, 88% CD8.

This clonotype was picked up a small number of times. Its cognate antigen is unknown. TCRdb independently ran MiXCR on the 5' RACE reads; one entry per CDR3 protein. The data show under 300,000 distinct CDR3 sequences, about 7% seen once. The CDR3 runs to 12 residues. Germline-derived CDR1 and CDR2 are SGDLS and YYNGEE. V lost 0 bases to trimming and J lost 6 bases, with 5 bases between them. The sample was CD4+ T cells sorted from PBMCs, taken 15 days after the yellow fever booster vaccination. This sequence joins TRBV9 and TRBJ2-3, with D unresolved. The sequence derives from a man aged 25 to 45 who received the YFV17D yellow fever vaccine. The CDR3 is CASSVVSDTQYF. In DNA, the CDR3 is TGTGCCAGCAGCGTAGTCTCGGATACGCAGTATTTT.